One and the same sample provided the 4 T cell receptor beta chains below, sequenced in a study of shared clonotypes between healthy human individuals. This table comes from immunoSEQ multiplex PCR, and its TCRdb copy is limited to in-frame clones, with some not included. The data contain some 680,000 clones, around 73% of them seen just once; the ten biggest clones take up around 2%. Sequencing was done on a sample of memory CD4+ T cells sorted from blood. Subset specified: CD45RA-negative fraction. The receptors derive from a woman aged 25 to 39 in good health.

With respect to this clone: Compared with germline, one end of the junction differs, possibly owing to a read error. This rearrangement joins TRBV7-9 to TRBJ1-1; D gene unclear. CDR3 length: 12 amino acids. Germline CDR1 reads SEHNR; CDR2 reads FQNEAQ (reference sequence). CDR3 DNA: TGTGCCAGCAGCCTAGCGGACGGCAGAGCTTTCTTT. It translates to CASSLADGRAFF.

The chain couples TRBV7-9 to TRBJ2-1, with D hard to call. The V end lost 9 bases, the J end lost 14 bases, and 11 bases lay between the germline ends. The CDR3 totals 9 residues. Germline CDR1 and CDR2: SEHNR and FQNEAQ (reference sequence). CDR3 residues: CAREPFEFF. The CDR3, as DNA: TGTGCCAGAGAACCCTTTGAGTTCTTC.

This clone was detected a few times. The V gene is TRBV6-5, the J gene TRBJ2-2; D ambiguous. The V end was cut by 5 bases, the J end by 1 base, with 11 bases between. There are 15 residues in the CDR3. Germline V gene lookup returns CDR1 MNHEY and CDR2 SVGAGI. DNA of the CDR3: TGTGCCAGCAGTCCCCAACCTTTGAACACCGGGGAGCTGTTTTTT. It codes for CASSPQPLNTGELFF.

The rearrangement joins TRBV28 to TRBJ1-2, with D possibly matching TRBD1 (6 bases). Trimming left V 5 bases short and J 4 bases short, with 23 bases between. CDR3 length: 17 residues. Germline V lookup: CDR1 MDHEN, CDR2 SYDVKM. The CDR3 DNA reads as TGTGCCAGCAGTCTCACCATGGGGTCTGGACAGAGCTATGGCTACACCTTC. It codes for CASSLTMGSGQSYGYTF.